The 23 T cell receptor beta chains listed next were all sequenced from one sample in a study of blood T cell repertoires in COVID-19. Method: immunoSEQ multiplex PCR; TCRdb's copy keeps in-frame clones and lacks some. The sample yields 200,000 or so clones, roughly 80% seen once. Material for sequencing was peripheral blood. The receptors derive from a human donor in a cohort sampled during active COVID-19.

The chain recombines TRBV28 with TRBJ1-6; 8 bases map to TRBD1. Germline trimming cut 6 bases from V and 10 bases from J; bases unmatched to any gene: 11. Germline V gene data show CDR1 as MDHEN and CDR2 as SYDVKM. CDR3 length equals 15 residues. The CDR3: CASRRGGTGRSPLHF. The CDR3, as DNA: TGTGCCAGCAGACGAGGGGGGACAGGTCGATCACCCCTCCACTTT. Together with reference TRBV28 and TRBJ1-6, the CDR3 gives the full variable domain: DVKVTQSSRYLVKRTGEKVFLECVQDMDHENMFWYRQDPGLGLRLIYFSYDVKMKEKGDIPEGYSVSREKKERFSLILESASTNQTSMYLCASRRGGTGRSPLHFGNGTRLTVT.

This sequence joins TRBV5-1 and TRBJ1-2; D is ambiguous. Trimming removed 4 bases at V and 4 bases at J, with 14 bases between. Per the germline V gene, CDR1 is SGHRS and CDR2 is YFSETQ. The CDR3 runs to 14 residues. CDR3 protein: CASSPEVLGYGYTF. DNA for the CDR3: TGCGCCAGCAGCCCCGAGGTATTAGGCTATGGCTACACCTTC.

The chain combines TRBV4-2 with TRBJ1-1; 9 bases match TRBD1. This CDR3 has 15 residues. Trimming removed 5 bases from V and 2 bases from J; junction bases left unmatched: 6. From germline, CDR1 is LGHNA and CDR2 YNFKEQ. Written as DNA, the CDR3 is TGTGCCAGCAGCACTCGGACAGGGGCCAACACTGAAGCTTTCTTT. Translated, it gives CASSTRTGANTEAFF.

The J gene is TRBJ1-1, the V gene TRBV11-2, with D perhaps matching TRBD1 (6 bases). The germline V gene has CDR1 SGHAT and CDR2 FQNNGV. Trimming left V 2 bases short and J 4 bases short, with 8 bases between. The length of the CDR3 is 13 residues. CDR3 DNA sequence: TGTGCCAGCAGCTTATCCAGGGGCACTGAAGCTTTCTTT. Encoded protein: CASSLSRGTEAFF. Looking up the rest from reference TRBV11-2 and TRBJ1-1 gives the full variable domain: EAGVAQSPRYKIIEKRQSVAFWCNPISGHATLYWYQQILGQGPKLLIQFQNNGVVDDSQLPKDRFSAERLKGVDSTLKIQPAKLEDSAVYLCASSLSRGTEAFFGQGTRLTVV.

This rearrangement joins TRBV28 to TRBJ2-5, with 7 nucleotides matching TRBD2. Germline assignment: CDR1 MDHEN and CDR2 SYDVKM. J lost 5 bases, V lost 3 bases, and 3 bases had no gene match. CDR3 size: 13 residues. CDR3 DNA sequence: TGTGCCAGCAGTTTGGGGGGGACGGAGACCCAGTACTTC. Amino acid sequence: CASSLGGTETQYF.

The V and J genes are TRBV28 and TRBJ2-1; 7 bases are shared with TRBD1. Germline CDR1 reads MDHEN; CDR2 reads SYDVKM. This CDR3 is built from 15 residues. V was pared by 4 bases and J by 4 bases, with 7 bases of the junction left unmatched. CDR3 DNA sequence: TGTGCCAGCAGTTCCCCCGGGACAGAGTACAATGAGCAGTTCTTC. Residues: CASSSPGTEYNEQFF.

The CDR3 DNA reads TGCGCCAGCGGGCGGGGGGGAACTGAAGCTTTCTTT. Protein product: CASGRGGTEAFF. The chain joins TRBV23-1 to TRBJ1-1, with TRBD1 as a possible D gene (5 bases). TRBV23-1 is treated as an ORF (open reading frame) with a function not yet certain. The CDR3 spans 12 residues. The V and J ends lost 8 bases and 5 bases respectively, with 12 bases between them.

The rearrangement links TRBV27 to TRBJ2-5; D perhaps matches TRBD2 (7 bases). V shed 3 bases and J shed 2 bases, with 16 bases lying between them. Germline values: CDR1 MNHEY, CDR2 SMNVEV (reference sequence). The CDR3 sequence is 16 residues long. The CDR3 sequence is CASSLWAEGGQETQYF. The CDR3 nucleotides read TGTGCCAGCAGTTTGTGGGCCGAGGGGGGGCAAGAGACCCAGTACTTC.

In this sample, this clone turned up a few times. The chain carries TRBV7-9 and TRBJ2-7, with 10 bases lining up with TRBD2. V was clipped by 6 bases and J by 2 bases; unmatched bases: 4. This CDR3 contains 14 residues. Germline values: CDR1 SEHNR, CDR2 FQNEAQ (reference sequence). The CDR3 sequence is CASRGTSVTYEQYF. CDR3 in DNA: TGTGCCAGCAGGGGGACTAGCGTTACCTACGAGCAGTACTTC.

This clone appeared once. V is TRBV7-2 and J is TRBJ2-7, with 10 nucleotides matching TRBD2. This CDR3 spans 13 amino acids. V lost 5 bases and J lost 6; bases outside the gene matches: 4. The germline gives CDR1 SGHTA, CDR2 FQGNSA. CDR3: CASSLGLAVEQYF. DNA of the CDR3: TGTGCCAGCAGCCTCGGACTAGCGGTCGAGCAGTACTTC.

V gene TRBV28 combines with J gene TRBJ1-4; 8 nucleotides align to TRBD1. J lost 8 bases, V lost 7 bases, and 6 bases had no gene match. The germline V gene encodes CDR1 MDHEN and CDR2 SYDVKM. This CDR3 contains 13 residues. CDR3 region: CASIPTGEEKLFF. In DNA, the CDR3 is TGTGCCAGCATCCCGACAGGGGAAGAAAAACTGTTTTTT.

The rearrangement uses TRBV18 and TRBJ1-2; the match to TRBD1 covers 8 bases. The CDR3 consists of 14 residues. The V segment lost 4 bases and the J segment 8 bases; nucleotides outside the gene matches: 9. Germline V gene data show CDR1 as KGHSH and CDR2 as LQKENI. The CDR3, as DNA: TGTGCCAGCTCACTGCTCGGACAGGGATGGGGCTACACCTTC. As protein: CASSLLGQGWGYTF. Full variable domain (outside the CDR3, taken from reference TRBV18 and TRBJ1-2): NAGVMQNPRHLVRRRGQEARLRCSPMKGHSHVYWYRQLPEEGLKFMVYLQKENIIDESGMPKERFSAEFPKEGPSILRIQQVVRGDSAAYFCASSLLGQGWGYTFGSGTRLTVV.

The CDR3 here is CASSGGDEQFF. The CDR3 DNA is TGTGCCAGCAGCGGGGGGGATGAGCAGTTCTTC. The chain recombines TRBV7-2 with TRBJ2-1, with 7 bases fitting TRBD2. This CDR3 has 11 residues. Germline V gene sequence: CDR1 SGHTA, CDR2 FQGNSA. Trimming removed 5 bases from V and 8 bases from J; junction bases left unmatched: 0.

The V gene is TRBV11-1, the J gene TRBJ1-3; D possibly corresponds to TRBD1 (5 bases). V was shortened by 4 bases and J by 4 bases, with 14 bases between the two germline ends. The CDR3 runs 15 residues. From germline, CDR1 is SGHAT and CDR2 FQDESV (reference sequence). CDR3 loop: CASSSGQTQGNTIYF. In DNA form, the CDR3 reads TGTGCCAGCAGCTCCGGACAAACCCAGGGAAACACCATATATTTT.

This chain uses TRBV19 with TRBJ1-2; D ambiguous. V was pared by 3 bases and J by 8 bases, with 16 bases between. The CDR3 is 14 residues long. CDR1 and CDR2 from the germline V gene are LNHDA and SQIVND (reference sequence). The CDR3, as DNA: TGTGCCAGTAGTATCGTCTTCAGCGGCGGGGGCTACACCTTC. This translates into CASSIVFSGGGYTF.

The genes are TRBV7-2 and TRBJ2-5, with 7 bases fitting TRBD1. V lost 3 bases, J lost 4 bases, and 5 bases stayed unmatched. From germline, CDR1 is SGHTA and CDR2 FQGNSA. The CDR3 totals 14 residues. CDR3 amino acids: CASSLGRQGETQYF. In DNA form, the CDR3 reads TGTGCCAGCAGCTTGGGGAGACAGGGAGAGACCCAGTACTTC.

A few counts support this clone. The chain is built from TRBV7-3 and TRBJ1-1, with D perhaps matching TRBD1 (5 bases). Germline loops: CDR1 SGHTA, CDR2 FQGTGA. V was trimmed by 4 bases and J by 5 bases, leaving 14 bases between them. CDR3 length: 14 residues. The CDR3 bases are TGTGCCAGCAGCTCCGCGGGGGGAAGGACTGAAGCTTTCTTT. Translation gives CASSSAGGRTEAFF.

The genes are TRBV19 and TRBJ1-2, with 7 bases identical to TRBD1. The CDR3 loop spans 12 amino acids. V shed 6 bases, J shed 4 bases, and the junction held 2 bases outside the gene matches. The germline V gene encodes CDR1 LNHDA and CDR2 SQIVND (reference sequence). CDR3 in amino acids: CASRSGGYGYTF. CDR3 DNA: TGTGCCAGTAGATCAGGGGGCTATGGCTACACCTTC.

This chain uses TRBV27 with TRBJ1-2; D not certain. Germline CDR1 is MNHEY and CDR2 is SMNVEV (reference sequence). The V and J ends lost 4 bases and 5 bases respectively, with 8 bases between them. The CDR3 is 12 residues long. CDR3 DNA sequence: TGTGCCAGCAGTTCGGGTACTTATGGCTACACCTTC. It is translated as CASSSGTYGYTF.

The chain employs TRBV7-9 and TRBJ2-5, with 8 bases lining up with TRBD1. The CDR3 consists of 16 residues. Germline CDR1 SEHNR, CDR2 FQNEAQ (reference sequence). The trim removed 5 bases at V and 5 bases at J, leaving 13 bases unmatched. The CDR3 reads CASSVGTGGREETQYF. The CDR3 DNA follows: TGTGCCAGCAGCGTTGGGACAGGCGGAAGGGAGGAGACCCAGTACTTC.

On this clone: A read error is possible here, since a much larger clone lies one base away. The chain links TRBV28 to TRBJ1-4; D call uncertain. The V and J ends lost 5 bases and 0 bases respectively, with 7 bases between them. Germline V gives CDR1 MDHEN, CDR2 SYDVKM. This CDR3 contains 14 residues. The CDR3 protein is CASSPGATNEKLFF. For the CDR3, the DNA is TGTGCCAGCAGTCCGGGAGCAACTAATGAAAAACTGTTTTTT.

This clone has more than one count but fewer than ten. The DNA of the CDR3 is TGCAGCGTTCTGGACAGTTACAATGAGCAGTTCTTC. It is translated as CSVLDSYNEQFF. The V and J genes are TRBV29-1 and TRBJ2-1; weak D call: TRBD1 (6 bases). Trimming cost V 5 bases and J 4 bases, with 9 bases left between them. Germline loops: CDR1 SQVTM, CDR2 ANQGSEA. CDR3 size: 12 residues.

The chain links TRBV2 to TRBJ2-1; 8 positions agree with TRBD1. Germline values: CDR1 SNHLY, CDR2 FYNNEI. V was pared by 6 bases and J by 6 bases, with 4 bases of the junction left unmatched. The CDR3 has 13 amino acids. The CDR3 region has the DNA TGTGCCAGCAGCTTACAGGGGGGCAATGAGCAGTTCTTC. Its translation is CASSLQGGNEQFF.